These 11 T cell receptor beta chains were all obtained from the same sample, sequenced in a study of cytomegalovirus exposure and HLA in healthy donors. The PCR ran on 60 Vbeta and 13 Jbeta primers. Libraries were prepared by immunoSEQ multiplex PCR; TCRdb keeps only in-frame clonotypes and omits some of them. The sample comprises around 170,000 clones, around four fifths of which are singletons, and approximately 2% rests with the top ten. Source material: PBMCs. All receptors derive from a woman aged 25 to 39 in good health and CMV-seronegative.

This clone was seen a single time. The CDR3 spells CASSYSIGSEQFF. Here the CDR3 DNA reads TGTGCCAGCAGTTACTCGATCGGGAGTGAGCAGTTCTTC. The chain links TRBV6-5 to TRBJ2-1; D perhaps matches TRBD2 (6 bases). Germline V gene lookup returns CDR1 MNHEY and CDR2 SVGAGI. The CDR3 extends over 13 amino acids. V was trimmed by 0 bases and J by 9 bases, leaving 9 bases between them.

The CDR3 coding sequence is TGTGCCAGCAGTGTTACGACTAGCGGCGCTAATACGCAGTATTTT. Residues: CASSVTTSGANTQYF. This chain links TRBV6-1 with TRBJ2-3; 9 nucleotides align to TRBD2. Germline V lookup: CDR1 MNHNS, CDR2 SASEGT. Unmatched junction bases numbered 9, after V lost 4 bases and J lost 7 bases. The CDR3 spans 15 residues.

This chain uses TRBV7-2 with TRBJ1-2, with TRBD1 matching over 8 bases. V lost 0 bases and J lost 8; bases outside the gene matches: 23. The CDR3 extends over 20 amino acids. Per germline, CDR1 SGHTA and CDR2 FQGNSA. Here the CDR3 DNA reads TGTGCCAGCAGCTTAGCTTTTATCAGGACAGGGCGCCTGAGTACAAGGGGCTACACCTTC. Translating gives CASSLAFIRTGRLSTRGYTF.

CDR3 DNA sequence: TGTGCCAGCAGCTTAGCGCGGGCAGGGGTCTCTGAAAAACTGTTTTTT. Encoded protein: CASSLARAGVSEKLFF. V is TRBV7-6 and J is TRBJ1-4, with D possibly matching TRBD1 (6 bases). The CDR3 is 16 amino acids. The germline V and J ends were trimmed by 0 bases and 7 bases, with 15 bases remaining between them. The germline V gene has CDR1 SGHVS and CDR2 FNYEAQ.

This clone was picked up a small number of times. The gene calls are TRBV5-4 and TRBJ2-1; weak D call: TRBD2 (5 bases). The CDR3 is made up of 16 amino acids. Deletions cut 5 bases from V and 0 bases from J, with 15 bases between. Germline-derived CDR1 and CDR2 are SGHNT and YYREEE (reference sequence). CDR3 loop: CASRFRTGNSYNEQFF. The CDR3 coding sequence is TGTGCCAGCAGATTCAGAACGGGGAACTCCTACAATGAGCAGTTCTTC.

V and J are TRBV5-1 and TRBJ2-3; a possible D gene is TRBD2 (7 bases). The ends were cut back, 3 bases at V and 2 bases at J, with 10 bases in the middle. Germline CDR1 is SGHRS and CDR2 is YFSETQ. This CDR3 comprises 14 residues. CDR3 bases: TGCGCCAGCAGCTCGGGGGGCTTCACAGATACGCAGTATTTT. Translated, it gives CASSSGGFTDTQYF.

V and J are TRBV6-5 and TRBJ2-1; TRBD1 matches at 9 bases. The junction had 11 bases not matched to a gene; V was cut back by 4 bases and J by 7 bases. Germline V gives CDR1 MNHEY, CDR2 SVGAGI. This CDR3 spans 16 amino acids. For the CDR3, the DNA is TGTGCCAGCAGTTCAGGTTTGGGACAGGGAAATAATGAGCAGTTCTTC. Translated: CASSSGLGQGNNEQFF.

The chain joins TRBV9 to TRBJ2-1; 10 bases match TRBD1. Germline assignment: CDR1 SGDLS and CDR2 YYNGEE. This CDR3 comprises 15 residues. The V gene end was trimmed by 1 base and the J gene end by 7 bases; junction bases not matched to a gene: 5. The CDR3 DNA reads TGTGCCAGCAGCGTAATGGGACAGGGGACGAATGAGCAGTTCTTC. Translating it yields CASSVMGQGTNEQFF.

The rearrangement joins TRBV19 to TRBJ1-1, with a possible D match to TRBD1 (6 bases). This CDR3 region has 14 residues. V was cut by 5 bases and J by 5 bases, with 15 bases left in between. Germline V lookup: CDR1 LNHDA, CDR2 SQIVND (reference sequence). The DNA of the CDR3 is TGTGCCAGTAGTTTGATAACAGGGTATACTGAAGCTTTCTTT. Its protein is CASSLITGYTEAFF. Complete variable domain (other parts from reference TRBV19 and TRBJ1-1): DGGITQSPKYLFRKEGQNVTLSCEQNLNHDAMYWYRQDPGQGLRLIYYSQIVNDFQKGDIAEGYSVSREKKESFPLTVTSAQKNPTAFYLCASSLITGYTEAFFGQGTRLTVV.

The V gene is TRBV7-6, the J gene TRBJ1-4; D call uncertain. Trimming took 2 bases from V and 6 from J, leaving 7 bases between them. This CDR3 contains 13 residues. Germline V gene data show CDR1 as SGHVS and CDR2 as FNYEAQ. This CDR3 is CASSLTVDEKLFF. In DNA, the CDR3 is TGTGCCAGCAGCTTAACGGTGGATGAAAAACTGTTTTTT.

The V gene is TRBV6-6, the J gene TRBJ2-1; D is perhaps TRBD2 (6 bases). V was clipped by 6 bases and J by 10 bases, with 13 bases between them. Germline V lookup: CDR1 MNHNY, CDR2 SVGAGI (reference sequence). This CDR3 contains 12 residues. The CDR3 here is CASSATGSEQFF. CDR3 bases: TGTGCCAGCAGCGCGACCGGGAGCGAGCAGTTCTTC.